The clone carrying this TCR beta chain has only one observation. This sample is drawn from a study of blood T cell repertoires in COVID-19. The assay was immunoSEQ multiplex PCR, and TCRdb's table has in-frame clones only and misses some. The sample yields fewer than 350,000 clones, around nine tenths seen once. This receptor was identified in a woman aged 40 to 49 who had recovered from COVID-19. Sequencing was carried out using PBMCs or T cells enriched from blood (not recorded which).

CDR3 amino acids: CASSAGGGGKNIQYF. The CDR3 bases are TGTGCCAGCAGTGCGGGAGGGGGCGGCAAAAACATTCAGTACTTC. This chain connects TRBV2 to TRBJ2-4; D perhaps matches TRBD2 (8 bases). Trimming took 4 bases from V and 3 from J, leaving 13 bases between them. The length of the CDR3 is 15 residues. Germline V lookup: CDR1 SNHLY, CDR2 FYNNEI. Full variable domain (outside the CDR3, taken from reference TRBV2 and TRBJ2-4): EPEVTQTPSHQVTQMGQEVILRCVPISNHLYFYWYRQILGQKVEFLVSFYNNEISEKSEIFDDQFSVERPDGSNFTLKIRSTKLEDSAMYFCASSAGGGGKNIQYFGAGTRLSVL.